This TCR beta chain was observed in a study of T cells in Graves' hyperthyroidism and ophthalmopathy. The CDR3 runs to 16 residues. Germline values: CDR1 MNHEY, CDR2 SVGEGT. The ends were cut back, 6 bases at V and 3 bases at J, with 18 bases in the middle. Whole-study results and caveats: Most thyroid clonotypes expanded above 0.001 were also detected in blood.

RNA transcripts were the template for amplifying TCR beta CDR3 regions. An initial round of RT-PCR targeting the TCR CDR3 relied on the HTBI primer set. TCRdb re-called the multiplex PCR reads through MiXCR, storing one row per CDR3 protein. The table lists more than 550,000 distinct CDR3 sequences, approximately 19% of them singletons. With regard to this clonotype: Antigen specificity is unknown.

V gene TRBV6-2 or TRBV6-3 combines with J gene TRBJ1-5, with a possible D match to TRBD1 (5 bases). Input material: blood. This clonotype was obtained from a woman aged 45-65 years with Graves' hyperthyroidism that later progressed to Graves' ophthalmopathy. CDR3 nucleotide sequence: TGTGCCAGCAGCCCCGAAGGGAGGGGTTTCAATCAGCCCCAGCATTTT. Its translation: CASSPEGRGFNQPQHF.